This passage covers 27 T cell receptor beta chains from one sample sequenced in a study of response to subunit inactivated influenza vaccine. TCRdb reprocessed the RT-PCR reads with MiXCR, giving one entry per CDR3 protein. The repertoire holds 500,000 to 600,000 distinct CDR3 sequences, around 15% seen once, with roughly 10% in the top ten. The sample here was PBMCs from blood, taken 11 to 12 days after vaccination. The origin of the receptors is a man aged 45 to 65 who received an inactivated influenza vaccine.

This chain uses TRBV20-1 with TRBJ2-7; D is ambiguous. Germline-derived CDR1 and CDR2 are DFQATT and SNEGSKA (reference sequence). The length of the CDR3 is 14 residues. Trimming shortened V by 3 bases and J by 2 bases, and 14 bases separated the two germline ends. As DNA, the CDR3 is TGCAGTGCTAGTGCACGTCGATCGGCCTACGAGCAGTACTTC. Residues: CSASARRSAYEQYF.

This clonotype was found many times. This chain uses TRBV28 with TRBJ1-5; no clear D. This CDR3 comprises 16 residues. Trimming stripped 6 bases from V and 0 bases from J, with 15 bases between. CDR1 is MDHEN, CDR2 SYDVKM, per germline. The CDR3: CASSEIQVYSNQPQHF. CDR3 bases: TGTGCCAGCAGCGAGATACAAGTTTATAGCAATCAGCCCCAGCATTTT. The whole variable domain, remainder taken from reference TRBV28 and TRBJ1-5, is DVKVTQSSRYLVKRTGEKVFLECVQDMDHENMFWYRQDPGLGLRLIYFSYDVKMKEKGDIPEGYSVSREKKERFSLILESASTNQTSMYLCASSEIQVYSNQPQHFGDGTRLSIL.

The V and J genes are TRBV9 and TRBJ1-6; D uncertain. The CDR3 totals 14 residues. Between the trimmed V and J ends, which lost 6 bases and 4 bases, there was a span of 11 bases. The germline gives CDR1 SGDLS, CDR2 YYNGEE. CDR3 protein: CASKDGSYNSPLHF. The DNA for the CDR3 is TGTGCCAGCAAGGACGGGTCGTATAATTCACCCCTCCACTTT.

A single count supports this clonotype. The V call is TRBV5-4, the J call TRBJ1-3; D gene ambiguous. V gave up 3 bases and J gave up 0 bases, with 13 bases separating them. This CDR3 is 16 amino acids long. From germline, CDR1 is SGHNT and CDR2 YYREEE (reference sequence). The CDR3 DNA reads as TGTGCCAGCAGCTCGCTAGGGCCGAGCTCTGGAAACACCATATATTTT. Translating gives CASSSLGPSSGNTIYF.

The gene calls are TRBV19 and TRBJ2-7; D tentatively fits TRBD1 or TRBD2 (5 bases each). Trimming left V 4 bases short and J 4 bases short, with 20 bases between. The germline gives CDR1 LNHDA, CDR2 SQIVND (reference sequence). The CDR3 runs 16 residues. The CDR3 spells CASSSFWGSPPYEQYF. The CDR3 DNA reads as TGTGCCAGTAGTAGCTTTTGGGGGAGCCCCCCATACGAGCAGTACTTC.

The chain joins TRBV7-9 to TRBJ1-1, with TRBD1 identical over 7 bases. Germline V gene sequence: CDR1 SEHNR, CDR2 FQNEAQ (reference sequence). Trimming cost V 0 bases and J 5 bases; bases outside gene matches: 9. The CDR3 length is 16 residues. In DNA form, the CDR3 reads TGTGCCAGCAGCTTAGCGAGGGGGCAGGGCCGTACTGAAGCTTTCTTT. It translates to CASSLARGQGRTEAFF.

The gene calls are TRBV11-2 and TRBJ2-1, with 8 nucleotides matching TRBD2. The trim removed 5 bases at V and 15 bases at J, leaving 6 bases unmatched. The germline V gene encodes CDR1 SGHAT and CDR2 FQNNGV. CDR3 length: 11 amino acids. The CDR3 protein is CASSPGTSRFF. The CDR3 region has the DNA TGTGCCAGCAGCCCCGGGACTAGTCGGTTCTTC.

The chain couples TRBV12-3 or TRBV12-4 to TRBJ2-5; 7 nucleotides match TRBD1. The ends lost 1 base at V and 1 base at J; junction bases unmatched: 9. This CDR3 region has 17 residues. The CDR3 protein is CASSLGWGTVLQETQYF. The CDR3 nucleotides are TGTGCCAGCAGTTTAGGGTGGGGGACAGTCCTCCAAGAGACCCAGTACTTC.

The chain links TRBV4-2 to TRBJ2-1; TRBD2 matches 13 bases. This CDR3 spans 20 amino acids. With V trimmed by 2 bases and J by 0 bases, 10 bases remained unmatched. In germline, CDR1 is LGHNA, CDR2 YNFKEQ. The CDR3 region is CASSQRGLAGVRSSYNEQFF. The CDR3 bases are TGTGCCAGCAGCCAACGCGGACTAGCGGGAGTCCGGAGCTCCTACAATGAGCAGTTCTTC.

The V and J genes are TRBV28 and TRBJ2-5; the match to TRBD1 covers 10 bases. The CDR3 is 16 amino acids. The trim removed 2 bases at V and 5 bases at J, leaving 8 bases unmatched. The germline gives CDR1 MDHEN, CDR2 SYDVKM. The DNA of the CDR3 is TGTGCCAGCAGTTTACCCGGGACAGGGGAGTCGGAGACCCAGTACTTC. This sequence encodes CASSLPGTGESETQYF.

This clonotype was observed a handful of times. The CDR3: CASSLALRGRSYEQYF. CDR3 DNA: TGTGCCAGCAGCTTAGCGCTGAGGGGCCGCTCCTACGAGCAGTACTTC. The rearrangement links TRBV7-9 to TRBJ2-7, with D perhaps matching TRBD1 or TRBD2 (5 bases each). Trimming shortened V by 0 bases and J by 0 bases, and 12 bases separated the two germline ends. The germline V gene encodes CDR1 SEHNR and CDR2 FQNEAQ (reference sequence). The CDR3 is 16 amino acids.

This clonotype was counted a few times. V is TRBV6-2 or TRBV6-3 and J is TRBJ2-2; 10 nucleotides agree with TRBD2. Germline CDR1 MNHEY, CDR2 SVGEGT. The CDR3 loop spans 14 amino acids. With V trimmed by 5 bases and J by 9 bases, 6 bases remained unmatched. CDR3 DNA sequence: TGTGCCAGCAGTGCCGGGACTAGCGTTCGGGAGCTGTTTTTT. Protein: CASSAGTSVRELFF.

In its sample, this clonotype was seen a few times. In DNA, the CDR3 is TGCAGCGTTGTTAAAGGGGACGCCGGGGCCAACGTCCTGACTTTC. Protein sequence: CSVVKGDAGANVLTF. This chain uses TRBV29-1 with TRBJ2-6; TRBD1 or TRBD2 may be the D gene (5 bases each). The CDR3 totals 15 residues. The germline V gene encodes CDR1 SQVTM and CDR2 ANQGSEA. V was shortened by 4 bases and J by 4 bases, with 14 bases between the two germline ends.

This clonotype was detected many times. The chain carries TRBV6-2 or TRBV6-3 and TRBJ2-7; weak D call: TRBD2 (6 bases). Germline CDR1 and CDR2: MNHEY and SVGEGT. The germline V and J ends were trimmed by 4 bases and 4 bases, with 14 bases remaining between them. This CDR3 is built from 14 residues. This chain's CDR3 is CASSWEVGAYEQYF. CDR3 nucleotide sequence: TGTGCCAGCAGTTGGGAGGTTGGAGCTTACGAGCAGTACTTC.

The CDR3 DNA reads TGTGCCACCAGCAGAAGACAGGAGCCCTACGAGCAGTACTTC. Translating it yields CATSRRQEPYEQYF. V is TRBV15 and J is TRBJ2-7, with D possibly being TRBD1 (6 bases). CDR3 length equals 14 residues. V was shortened by 2 bases and J by 2 bases, with 10 bases between the two germline ends. CDR1 and CDR2 from the germline V gene are LNHNV and YYDKDF (reference sequence).

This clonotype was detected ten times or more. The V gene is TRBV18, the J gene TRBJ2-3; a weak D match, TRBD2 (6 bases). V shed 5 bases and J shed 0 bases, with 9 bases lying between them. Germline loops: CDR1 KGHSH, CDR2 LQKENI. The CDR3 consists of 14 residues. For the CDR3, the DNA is TGTGCCAGCTCAGCAGGGACTAGCACAGATACGCAGTATTTT. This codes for CASSAGTSTDTQYF.

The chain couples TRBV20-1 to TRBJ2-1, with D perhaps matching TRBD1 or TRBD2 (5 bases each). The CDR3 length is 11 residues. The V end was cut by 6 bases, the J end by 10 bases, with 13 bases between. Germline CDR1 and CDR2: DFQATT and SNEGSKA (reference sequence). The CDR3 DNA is TGCAGTGCCTCCGGGGCCCGGGAGCAGTTCTTC. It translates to CSASGAREQFF.

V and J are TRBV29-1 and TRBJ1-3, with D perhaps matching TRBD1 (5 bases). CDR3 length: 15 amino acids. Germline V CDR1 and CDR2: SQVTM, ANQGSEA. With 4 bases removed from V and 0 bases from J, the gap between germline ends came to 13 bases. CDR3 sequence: CSVGAGANSGNTIYF. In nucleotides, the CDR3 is TGCAGCGTTGGGGCCGGGGCGAACTCTGGAAACACCATATATTTT.

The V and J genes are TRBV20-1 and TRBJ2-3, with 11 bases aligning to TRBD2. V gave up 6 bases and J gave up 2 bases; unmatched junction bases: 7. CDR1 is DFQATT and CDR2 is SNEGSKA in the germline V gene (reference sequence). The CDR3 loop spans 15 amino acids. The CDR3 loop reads CSAITSGGLTDTQYF. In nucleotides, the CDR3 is TGCAGTGCCATTACTAGCGGGGGCCTCACAGATACGCAGTATTTT.

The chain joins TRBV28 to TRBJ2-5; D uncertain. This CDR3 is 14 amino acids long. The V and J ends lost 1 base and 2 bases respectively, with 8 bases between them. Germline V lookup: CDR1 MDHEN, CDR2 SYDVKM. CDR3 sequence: CASSLYNVQETQYF. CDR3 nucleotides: TGTGCCAGCAGTTTATACAACGTGCAAGAGACCCAGTACTTC.

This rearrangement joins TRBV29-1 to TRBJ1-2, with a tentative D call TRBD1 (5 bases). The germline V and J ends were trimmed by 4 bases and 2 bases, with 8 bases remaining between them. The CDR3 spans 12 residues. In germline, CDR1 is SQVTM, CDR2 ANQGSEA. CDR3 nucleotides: TGCAGCGTTGGACAGAGAAACTATGGCTACACCTTC. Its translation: CSVGQRNYGYTF.

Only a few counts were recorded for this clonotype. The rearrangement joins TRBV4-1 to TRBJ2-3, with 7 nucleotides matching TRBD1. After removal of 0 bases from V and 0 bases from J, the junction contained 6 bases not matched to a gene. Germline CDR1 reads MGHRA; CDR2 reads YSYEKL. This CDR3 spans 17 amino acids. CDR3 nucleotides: TGCGCCAGCAGCCAAGACGCCAGACAGGGAAGCACAGATACGCAGTATTTT. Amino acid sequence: CASSQDARQGSTDTQYF.

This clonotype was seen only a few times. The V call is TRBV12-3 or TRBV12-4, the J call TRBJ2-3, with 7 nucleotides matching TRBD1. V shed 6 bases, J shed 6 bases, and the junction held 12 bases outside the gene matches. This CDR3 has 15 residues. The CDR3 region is CASRVTGPATDTQYF. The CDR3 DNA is TGTGCCAGCAGAGTGACAGGGCCCGCTACGGATACGCAGTATTTT.

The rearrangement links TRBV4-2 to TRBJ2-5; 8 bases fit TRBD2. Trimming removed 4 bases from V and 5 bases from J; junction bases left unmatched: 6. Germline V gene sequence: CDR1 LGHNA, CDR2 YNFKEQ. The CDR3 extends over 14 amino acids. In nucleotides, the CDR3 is TGTGCCAGCAGCCCCGCGGGAGGCAAGGAGACCCAGTACTTC. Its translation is CASSPAGGKETQYF.

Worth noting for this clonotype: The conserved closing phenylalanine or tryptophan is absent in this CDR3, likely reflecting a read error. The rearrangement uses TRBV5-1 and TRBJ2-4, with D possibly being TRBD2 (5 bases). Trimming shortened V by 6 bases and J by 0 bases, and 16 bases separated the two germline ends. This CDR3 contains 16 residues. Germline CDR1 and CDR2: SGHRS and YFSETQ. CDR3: CASKESAGVAKNIQYL. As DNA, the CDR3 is TGCGCCAGCAAGGAGTCGGCCGGGGTAGCCAAAAACATTCAGTACCTC.

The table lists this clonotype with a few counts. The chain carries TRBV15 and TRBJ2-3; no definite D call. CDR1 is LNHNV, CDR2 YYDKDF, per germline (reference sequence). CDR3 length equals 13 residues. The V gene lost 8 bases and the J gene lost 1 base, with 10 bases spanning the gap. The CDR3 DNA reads TGTGCCACCCTACGTGGGGGCACAGATACGCAGTATTTT. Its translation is CATLRGGTDTQYF. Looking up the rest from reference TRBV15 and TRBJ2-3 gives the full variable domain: DAMVIQNPRYQVTQFGKPVTLSCSQTLNHNVMYWYQQKSSQAPKLLFHYYDKDFNNEADTPDNFQSRRPNTSFCFLDIRSPGLGDTAMYLCATLRGGTDTQYFGPGTRLTVL.

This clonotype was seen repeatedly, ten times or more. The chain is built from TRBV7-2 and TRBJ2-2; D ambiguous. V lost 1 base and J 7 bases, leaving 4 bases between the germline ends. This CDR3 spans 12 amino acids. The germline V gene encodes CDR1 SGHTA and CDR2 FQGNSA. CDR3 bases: TGTGCCAGCAGCTTAGTTGGCGGGGAGCTGTTTTTT. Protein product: CASSLVGGELFF.